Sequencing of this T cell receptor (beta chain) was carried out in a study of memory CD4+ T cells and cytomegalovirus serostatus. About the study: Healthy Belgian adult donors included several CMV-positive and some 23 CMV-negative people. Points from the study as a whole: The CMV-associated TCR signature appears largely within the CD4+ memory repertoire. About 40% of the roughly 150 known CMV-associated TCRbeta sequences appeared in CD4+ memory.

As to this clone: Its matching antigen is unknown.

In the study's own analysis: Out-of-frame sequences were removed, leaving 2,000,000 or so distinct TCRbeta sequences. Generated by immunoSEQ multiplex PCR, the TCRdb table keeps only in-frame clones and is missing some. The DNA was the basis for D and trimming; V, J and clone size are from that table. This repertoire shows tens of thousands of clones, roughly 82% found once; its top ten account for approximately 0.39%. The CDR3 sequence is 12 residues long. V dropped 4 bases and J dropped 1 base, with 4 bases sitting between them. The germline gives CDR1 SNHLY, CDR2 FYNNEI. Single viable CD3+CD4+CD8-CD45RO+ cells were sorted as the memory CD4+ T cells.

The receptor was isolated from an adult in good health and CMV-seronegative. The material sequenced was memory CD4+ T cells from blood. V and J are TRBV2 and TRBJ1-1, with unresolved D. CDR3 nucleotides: TGTGCCAGCAGTGCACAGAACACTGAAGCTTTCTTT. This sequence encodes CASSAQNTEAFF.